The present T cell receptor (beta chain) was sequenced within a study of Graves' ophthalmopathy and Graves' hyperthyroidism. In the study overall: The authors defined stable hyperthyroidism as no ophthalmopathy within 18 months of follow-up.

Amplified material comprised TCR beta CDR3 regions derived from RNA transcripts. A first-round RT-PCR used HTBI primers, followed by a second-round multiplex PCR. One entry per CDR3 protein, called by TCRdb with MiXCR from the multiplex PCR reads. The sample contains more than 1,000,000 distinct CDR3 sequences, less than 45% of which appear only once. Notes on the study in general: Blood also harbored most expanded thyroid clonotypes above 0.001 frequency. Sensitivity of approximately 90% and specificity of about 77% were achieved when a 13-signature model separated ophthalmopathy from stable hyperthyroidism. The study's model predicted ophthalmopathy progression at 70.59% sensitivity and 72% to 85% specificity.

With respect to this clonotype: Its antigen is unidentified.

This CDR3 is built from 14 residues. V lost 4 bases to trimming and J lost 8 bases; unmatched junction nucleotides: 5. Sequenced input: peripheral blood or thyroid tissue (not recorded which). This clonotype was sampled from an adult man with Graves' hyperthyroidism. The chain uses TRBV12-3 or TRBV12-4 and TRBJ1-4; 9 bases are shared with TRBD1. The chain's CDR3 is CASSSTGTGEKLFF. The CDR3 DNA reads TGTGCCAGCAGTTCGACCGGGACAGGGGAAAAACTGTTTTTT.